The 7 T cell receptor beta chains below come from one sample, sequenced in a study of blood T cell repertoires in COVID-19. The repertoire was sequenced with immunoSEQ multiplex PCR; TCRdb's copy has only in-frame clones and lacks some. The sample consists of more than 250,000 clones, approximately 85% of them appearing once. Sequencing was done on a sample of PBMCs or T cells enriched from blood (not recorded which). The receptors here all came from a man aged 25 to 45 who had recovered from COVID-19.

Concerning this clone: Other DNA sequences in this sample translate to the same CDR3. The chain uses TRBV5-1 and TRBJ2-5, with D perhaps TRBD2 (5 bases). V lost 0 bases to trimming and J lost 5 bases, with 11 bases between them. Germline lookup yields CDR1 SGHRS and CDR2 YFSETQ. The CDR3 length is 14 residues. In nucleotides, the CDR3 is TGCGCCAGCAGCTTGGGGGGTAGAGGGGAGACCCAGTACTTC. Its translation is CASSLGGRGETQYF.

This chain joins TRBV5-1 and TRBJ1-1; TRBD1 might be the D (5 bases). This CDR3 contains 13 residues. Germline values: CDR1 SGHRS, CDR2 YFSETQ. V dropped 4 bases and J dropped 5 bases, with 12 bases sitting between them. CDR3 protein: CASSGSGFTEAFF. The CDR3, as DNA: TGCGCCAGCAGCGGCTCAGGGTTTACTGAAGCTTTCTTT.

The chain combines TRBV11-3 with TRBJ2-7; tentatively, D is TRBD1 (6 bases). Per germline, CDR1 SGHNT and CDR2 YENEEA. The CDR3 extends over 14 amino acids. Deletions cut 5 bases from V and 1 base from J, with 12 bases between. The CDR3, as DNA: TGTGCCAGCAGCCAGGGACACGGATCCTACGAGCAGTACTTC. Amino acid sequence: CASSQGHGSYEQYF. The full variable domain, rest sourced from reference TRBV11-3 and TRBJ2-7, is EAGVVQSPRYKIIEKKQPVAFWCNPISGHNTLYWYLQNLGQGPELLIRYENEEAVDDSQLPKDRFSAERLKGVDSTLKIQPAELGDSAVYLCASSQGHGSYEQYFGPGTRLTVT.

V usage is TRBV15 and J usage is TRBJ2-1; unclear D gene. V was clipped by 4 bases and J by 7 bases, with 8 bases between them. Per germline, CDR1 LNHNV and CDR2 YYDKDF (reference sequence). The CDR3 is 12 residues long. DNA for the CDR3: TGTGCCACCAGCACGCGAAGAAATGAGCAGTTCTTC. As protein: CATSTRRNEQFF.

V usage is TRBV6-5 and J usage is TRBJ1-2; D call uncertain. The CDR3 covers 16 residues. Between the trimmed V and J ends, which lost 3 bases and 8 bases, there was a span of 22 bases. Germline V gene sequence: CDR1 MNHEY, CDR2 SVGAGI. DNA for the CDR3: TGTGCCAGCAGTTATAAGGCCGGCCCCCTTCGAGGGGGCTACACCTTC. This sequence encodes CASSYKAGPLRGGYTF.

The chain carries TRBV5-1 and TRBJ2-1, with TRBD2 matching over 7 bases. V lost 0 bases to trimming and J lost 4 bases; unmatched junction nucleotides: 7. Germline V gene sequence: CDR1 SGHRS, CDR2 YFSETQ. The CDR3 is made up of 16 amino acids. CDR3 nucleotide sequence: TGCGCCAGCAGCTTGGTTGCGTTAGCGGGTTACAATGAGCAGTTCTTC. Its translation is CASSLVALAGYNEQFF.

The chain combines TRBV7-2 with TRBJ1-3; D perhaps matches TRBD1 (5 bases). Germline V gene lookup returns CDR1 SGHTA and CDR2 FQGNSA. CDR3 size: 14 residues. V was shortened by 6 bases and J by 4 bases, with 13 bases between the two germline ends. CDR3 sequence reads: CASRGDAGGNTIYF. The CDR3 coding sequence is TGTGCCAGCAGGGGGGACGCGGGAGGAAACACCATATATTTT. Together with reference TRBV7-2 and TRBJ1-3, the CDR3 gives the full variable domain: GAGVSQSPSNKVTEKGKDVELRCDPISGHTALYWYRQSLGQGLEFLIYFQGNSAPDKSGLPSDRFSAERTGGSVSTLTIQRTQQEDSAVYLCASRGDAGGNTIYFGEGSWLTVV.